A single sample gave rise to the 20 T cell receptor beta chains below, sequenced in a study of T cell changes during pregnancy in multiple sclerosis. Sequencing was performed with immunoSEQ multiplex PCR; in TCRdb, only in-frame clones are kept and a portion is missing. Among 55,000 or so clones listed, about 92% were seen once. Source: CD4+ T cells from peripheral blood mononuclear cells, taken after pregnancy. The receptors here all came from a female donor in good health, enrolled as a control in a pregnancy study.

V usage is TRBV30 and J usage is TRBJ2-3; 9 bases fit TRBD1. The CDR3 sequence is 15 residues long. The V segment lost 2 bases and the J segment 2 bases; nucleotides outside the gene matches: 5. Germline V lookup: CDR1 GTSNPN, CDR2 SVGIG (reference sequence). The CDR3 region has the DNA TGTGCCTGGAGTCAACAGGGGGCGAACACAGATACGCAGTATTTT. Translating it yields CAWSQQGANTDTQYF.

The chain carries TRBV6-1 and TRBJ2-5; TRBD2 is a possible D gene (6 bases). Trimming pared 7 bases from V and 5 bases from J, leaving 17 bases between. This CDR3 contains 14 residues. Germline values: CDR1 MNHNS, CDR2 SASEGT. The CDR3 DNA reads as TGTGCCAGCACTGCACCCACTAGCTTCGAGACCCAGTACTTC. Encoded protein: CASTAPTSFETQYF.

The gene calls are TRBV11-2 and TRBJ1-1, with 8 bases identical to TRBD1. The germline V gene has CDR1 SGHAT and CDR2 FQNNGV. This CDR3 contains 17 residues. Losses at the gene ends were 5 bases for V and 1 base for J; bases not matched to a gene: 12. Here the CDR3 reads CASSPWTGKATNTEAFF. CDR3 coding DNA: TGTGCCAGCAGCCCCTGGACAGGGAAGGCAACGAACACTGAAGCTTTCTTT.

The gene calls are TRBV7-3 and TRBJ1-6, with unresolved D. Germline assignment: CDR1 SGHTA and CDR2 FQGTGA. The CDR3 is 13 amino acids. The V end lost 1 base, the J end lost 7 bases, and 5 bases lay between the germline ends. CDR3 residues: CASSLNRNSPLHF. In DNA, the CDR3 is TGTGCCAGCAGCTTAAATCGGAATTCACCCCTCCACTTT.

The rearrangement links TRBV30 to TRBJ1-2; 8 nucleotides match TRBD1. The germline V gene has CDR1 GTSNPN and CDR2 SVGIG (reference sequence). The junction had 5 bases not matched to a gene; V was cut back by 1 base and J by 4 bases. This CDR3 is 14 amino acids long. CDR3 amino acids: CAWSATTGGYGYTF. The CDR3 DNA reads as TGTGCCTGGAGTGCAACCACAGGGGGCTATGGCTACACCTTC.

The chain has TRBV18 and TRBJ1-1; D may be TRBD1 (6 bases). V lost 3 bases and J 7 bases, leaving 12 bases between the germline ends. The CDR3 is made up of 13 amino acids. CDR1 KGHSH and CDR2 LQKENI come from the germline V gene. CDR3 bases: TGTGCCAGCTCACCCTATCAGGGGAGTGAAGCTTTCTTT. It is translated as CASSPYQGSEAFF. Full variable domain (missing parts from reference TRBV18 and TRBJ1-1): NAGVMQNPRHLVRRRGQEARLRCSPMKGHSHVYWYRQLPEEGLKFMVYLQKENIIDESGMPKERFSAEFPKEGPSILRIQQVVRGDSAAYFCASSPYQGSEAFFGQGTRLTVV.

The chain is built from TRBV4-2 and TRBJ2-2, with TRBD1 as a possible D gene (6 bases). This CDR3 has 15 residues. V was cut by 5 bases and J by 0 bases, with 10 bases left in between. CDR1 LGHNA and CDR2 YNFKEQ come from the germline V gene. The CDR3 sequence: CASSYGQSNTGELFF. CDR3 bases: TGTGCCAGCAGCTATGGACAGTCGAACACCGGGGAGCTGTTTTTT.

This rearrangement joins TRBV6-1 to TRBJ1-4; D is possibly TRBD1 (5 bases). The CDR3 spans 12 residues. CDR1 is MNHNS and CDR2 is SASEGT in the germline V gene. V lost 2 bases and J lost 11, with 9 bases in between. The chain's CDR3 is CASSESRVKLFF. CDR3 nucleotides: TGTGCCAGCAGTGAATCCAGGGTCAAACTGTTTTTT.

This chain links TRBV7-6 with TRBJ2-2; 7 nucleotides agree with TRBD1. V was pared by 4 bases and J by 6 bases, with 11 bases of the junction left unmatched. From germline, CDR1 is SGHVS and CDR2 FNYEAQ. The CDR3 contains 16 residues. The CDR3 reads CASSYPTGNGAGELFF. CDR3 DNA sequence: TGTGCCAGCAGCTACCCGACAGGGAATGGGGCCGGGGAGCTGTTTTTT.

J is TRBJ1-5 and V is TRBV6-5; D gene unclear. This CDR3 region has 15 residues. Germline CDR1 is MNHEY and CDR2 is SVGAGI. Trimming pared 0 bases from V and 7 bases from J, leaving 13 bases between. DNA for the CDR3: TGTGCCAGCAGTTACTCAGACGGGAGAGGGCAGCCCCAGCATTTT. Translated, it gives CASSYSDGRGQPQHF.

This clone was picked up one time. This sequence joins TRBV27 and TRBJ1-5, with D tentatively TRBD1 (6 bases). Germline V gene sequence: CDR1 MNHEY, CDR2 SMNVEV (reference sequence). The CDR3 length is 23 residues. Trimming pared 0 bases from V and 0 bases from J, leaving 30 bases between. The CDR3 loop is CASSLSRFRAVGVDRYSNQPQHF. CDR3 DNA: TGTGCCAGCAGTTTATCGAGGTTCAGGGCGGTCGGGGTCGACAGGTATAGCAATCAGCCCCAGCATTTT.

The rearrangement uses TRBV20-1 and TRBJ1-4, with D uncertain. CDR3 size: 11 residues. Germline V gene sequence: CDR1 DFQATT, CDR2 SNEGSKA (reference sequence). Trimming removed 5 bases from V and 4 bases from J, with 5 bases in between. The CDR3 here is CSAPNNEKLFF. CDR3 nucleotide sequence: TGCAGTGCTCCAAATAATGAAAAACTGTTTTTT.

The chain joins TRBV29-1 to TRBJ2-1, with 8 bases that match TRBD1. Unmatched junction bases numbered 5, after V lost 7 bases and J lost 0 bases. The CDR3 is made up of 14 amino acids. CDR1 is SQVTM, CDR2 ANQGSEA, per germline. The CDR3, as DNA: TGCAGCGCAGGACAGGGAAGCTCCTACAATGAGCAGTTCTTC. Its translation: CSAGQGSSYNEQFF.

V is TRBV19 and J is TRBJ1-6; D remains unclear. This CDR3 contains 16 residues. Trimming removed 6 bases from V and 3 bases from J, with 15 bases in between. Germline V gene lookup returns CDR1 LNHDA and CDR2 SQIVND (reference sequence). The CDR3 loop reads CASRGMTGVYNSPLHF. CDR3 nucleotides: TGTGCCAGTAGAGGCATGACCGGGGTCTATAATTCACCCCTCCACTTT. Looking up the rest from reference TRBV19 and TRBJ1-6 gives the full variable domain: DGGITQSPKYLFRKEGQNVTLSCEQNLNHDAMYWYRQDPGQGLRLIYYSQIVNDFQKGDIAEGYSVSREKKESFPLTVTSAQKNPTAFYLCASRGMTGVYNSPLHFGNGTRLTVT.

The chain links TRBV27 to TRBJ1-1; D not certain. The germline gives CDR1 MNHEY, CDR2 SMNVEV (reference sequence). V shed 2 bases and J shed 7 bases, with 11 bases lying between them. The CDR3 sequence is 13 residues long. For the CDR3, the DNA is TGTGCCAGCAGTTTAGGTGGTTACGGTGAAGCTTTCTTT. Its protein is CASSLGGYGEAFF.

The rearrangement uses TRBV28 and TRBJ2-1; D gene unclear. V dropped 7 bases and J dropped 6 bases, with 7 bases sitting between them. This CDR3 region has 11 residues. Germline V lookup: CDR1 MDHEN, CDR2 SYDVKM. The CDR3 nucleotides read TGTGCCAGCAAGAGCGTCAATGAGCAGTTCTTC. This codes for CASKSVNEQFF.

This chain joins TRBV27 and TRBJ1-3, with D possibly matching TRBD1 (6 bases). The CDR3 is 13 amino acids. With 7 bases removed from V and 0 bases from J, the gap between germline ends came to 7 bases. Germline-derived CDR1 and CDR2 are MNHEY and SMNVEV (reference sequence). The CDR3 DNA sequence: TGTGCCAGCAAGACAGGCTCTGGAAACACCATATATTTT. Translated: CASKTGSGNTIYF.

This CDR3 reads CASLQGAEAFF. The DNA of the CDR3 is TGTGCCAGCCTTCAGGGGGCTGAAGCTTTCTTT. The chain carries TRBV18 and TRBJ1-1, with 7 positions matching TRBD1. CDR1 is KGHSH and CDR2 is LQKENI in the germline V gene. V lost 8 bases, J lost 6 bases, and 3 bases stayed unmatched. The CDR3 contains 11 residues.

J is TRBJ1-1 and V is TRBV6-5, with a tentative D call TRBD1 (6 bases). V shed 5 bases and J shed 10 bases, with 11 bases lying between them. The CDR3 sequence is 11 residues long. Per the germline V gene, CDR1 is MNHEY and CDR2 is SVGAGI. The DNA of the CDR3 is TGTGCCAGCAGTCCAGGGACAACAGCTTTCTTT. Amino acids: CASSPGTTAFF.

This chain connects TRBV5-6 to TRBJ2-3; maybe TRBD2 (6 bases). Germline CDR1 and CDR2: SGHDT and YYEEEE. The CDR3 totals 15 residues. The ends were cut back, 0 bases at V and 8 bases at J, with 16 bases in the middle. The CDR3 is CASSLGGTGGLTQYF. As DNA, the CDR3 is TGTGCCAGCAGCTTGGGCGGGACCGGTGGGCTTACGCAGTATTTT.